This TCR beta chain was found in a study of cytomegalovirus exposure and HLA in healthy donors. Across the whole study: In an early release, HLA-typed donors contributed some 80 million unique TCR sequences. General study points: Listed as cytomegalovirus-associated were around 160 TCR beta chains. CMV serostatus was the only recorded immune exposure for donors.

The PCR used 60 Vbeta and 13 Jbeta primers. Here immunoSEQ multiplex PCR was the method, and the copy in TCRdb shows in-frame clones only, minus some. This sample yields 150,000 or so clones, of which around 86% are seen a single time; roughly 4.3% belongs to the top ten. Trimming shortened V by 0 bases and J by 10 bases, and 20 bases separated the two germline ends. The CDR3 has 17 amino acids. The germline V gene has CDR1 SGDLS and CDR2 YYNGEE. While unrecorded immune exposures were likely, the donors were nominally healthy when sampled. A remark on this clone: Antigen specificity is unknown.

Sample: PBMCs. This sequence was found in a man aged 45-60 years in good health and CMV-seropositive. V and J are TRBV9 and TRBJ1-6; D unclear. The CDR3 is CASSVGVGTSGTSPLHF. Written as DNA, the CDR3 is TGTGCCAGCAGCGTAGGTGTCGGAACAAGCGGAACCTCACCCCTCCACTTT.